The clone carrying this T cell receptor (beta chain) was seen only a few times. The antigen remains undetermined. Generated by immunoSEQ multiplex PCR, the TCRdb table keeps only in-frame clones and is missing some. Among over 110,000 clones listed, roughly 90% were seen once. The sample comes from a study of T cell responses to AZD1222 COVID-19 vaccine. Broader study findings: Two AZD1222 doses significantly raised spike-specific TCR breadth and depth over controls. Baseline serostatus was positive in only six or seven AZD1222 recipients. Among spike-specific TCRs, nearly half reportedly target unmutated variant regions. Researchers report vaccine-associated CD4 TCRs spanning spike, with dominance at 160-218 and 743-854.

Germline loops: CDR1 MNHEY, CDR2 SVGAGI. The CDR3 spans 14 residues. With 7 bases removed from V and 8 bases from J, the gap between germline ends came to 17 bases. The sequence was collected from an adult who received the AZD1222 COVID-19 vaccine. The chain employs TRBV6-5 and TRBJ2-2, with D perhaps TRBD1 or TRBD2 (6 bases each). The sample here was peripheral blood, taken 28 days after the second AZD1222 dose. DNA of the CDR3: TGTGCCAGCACTCGGGGGCCCGATGGGGGGGAGCTGTTTTTT. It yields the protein CASTRGPDGGELFF.